This T cell receptor beta chain was recorded in a study of vaccination and CD4 T cells after COVID-19. General study points: A nonsignificant median increase from 21 to 38 SARS-CoV-2-reactive clonotypes was observed.

Researchers used the Oncomine TCR Beta short-read assay to sequence DNA from cultured CD4+ T cells. TCRdb passed the PCR reads through MiXCR, listing each CDR3 protein once. The data contain about 17,000 distinct CDR3 sequences, roughly 49% of them singletons. This CDR3 is built from 16 residues. Unmatched junction bases numbered 11, after V lost 6 bases and J lost 0 bases. The germline gives CDR1 MNHEY, CDR2 SVGEGT. To note about this clonotype: Its antigen is unknown.

Time point: late sampling 161 to 241 days after vaccination in a few convalescent patients. Noted treatment: roughly ten-day PBMC culture with coronavirus spike peptide pools or control peptides (ViraFEST assay). Following expansion of antigen-specific T cells with peptide pools, ViraFEST then sequenced TCRs. The TCR comes from a human donor who had recovered from COVID-19. The chain carries TRBV6-2 or TRBV6-3 and TRBJ2-7, with TRBD1 matching 7 bases. The source material was CD4+ T cells from blood, cultured in vitro, sampled about 7 months after SARS-CoV-2 vaccination. The CDR3 is CASSPARGWGSYEQYF. CDR3 nucleotides: TGTGCCAGCAGCCCTGCCAGGGGGTGGGGCTCCTACGAGCAGTACTTC.